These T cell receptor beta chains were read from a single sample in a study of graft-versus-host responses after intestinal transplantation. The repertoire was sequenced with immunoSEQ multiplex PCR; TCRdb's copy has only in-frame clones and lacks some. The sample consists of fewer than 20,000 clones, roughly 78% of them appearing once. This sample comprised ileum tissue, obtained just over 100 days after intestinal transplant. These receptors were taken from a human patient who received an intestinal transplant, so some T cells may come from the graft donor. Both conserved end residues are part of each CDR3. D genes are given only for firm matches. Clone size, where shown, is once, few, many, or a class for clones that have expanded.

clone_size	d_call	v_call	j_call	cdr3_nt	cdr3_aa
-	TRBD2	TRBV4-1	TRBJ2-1	TGCGCCAGCAGCGGGGCGGGAGGGATCTACAATGAGCAGTTCTTC	CASSGAGGIYNEQFF
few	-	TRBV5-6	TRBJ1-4	TGTGCCAGCAGCCTGGGCGGGGGGGTCGGTGAAAAACTGTTTTTT	CASSLGGGVGEKLFF
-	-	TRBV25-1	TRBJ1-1	TGTGCCAGCAGTGACACACCCGAAGCTTTCTTT	CASSDTPEAFF
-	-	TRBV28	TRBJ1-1	TGTGCCAGCAGTTTAAGAGGGGTGAACACTGAAGCTTTCTTT	CASSLRGVNTEAFF
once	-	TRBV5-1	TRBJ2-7	TGCGCCAGCAGCTTGGGGTGGACCGAGCAGTACTTC	CASSLGWTEQYF
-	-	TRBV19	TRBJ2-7	TGTGCCAGTAGTCTAGCCTACTTATACGAGCAGTACTTC	CASSLAYLYEQYF
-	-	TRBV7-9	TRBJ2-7	TGTGCCAGCAGTTTTAGAGGGTGGGGACAACCTGCCTACGAGCAGTACTTC	CASSFRGWGQPAYEQYF
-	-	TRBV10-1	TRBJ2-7	TGCGCCAGCAGTGAGGGGACGGCGTCCTACGAGCAGTACTTC	CASSEGTASYEQYF
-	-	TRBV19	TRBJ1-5	TGTGCCAGCACTCGGGGGTCTAGCAATCAGCCCCAGCATTTT	CASTRGSSNQPQHF
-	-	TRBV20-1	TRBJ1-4	TGCAGTTTCAAAAAACTGTTTTTT	CSFKKLFF
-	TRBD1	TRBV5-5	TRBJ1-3	TGTGCCAGCAGCCCCAACGACAGGGGTGGAAACACCATATATTTT	CASSPNDRGGNTIYF
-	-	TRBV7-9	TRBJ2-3	TGTGCCAGCAGCTTATCTTCAGGGGCCATCACAGATACGCAGTATTTT	CASSLSSGAITDTQYF
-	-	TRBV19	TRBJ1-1	TGTGCCACCACCGACCGCGCGAACACTGAAGCTTTCTTT	CATTDRANTEAFF
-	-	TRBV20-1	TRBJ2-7	TGCAGTGCTAGGCCTCCAGCGGAGCAGTACTTC	CSARPPAEQYF
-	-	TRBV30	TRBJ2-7	TGTGCCTGGAGTGCCAGTGGACGGGAGAAGCAGTACTTC	CAWSASGREKQYF
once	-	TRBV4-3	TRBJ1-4	TGCGCCAGCAGCCAAGAGGCAGGCGGAACTAATGAAAAACTGTTTTTT	CASSQEAGGTNEKLFF
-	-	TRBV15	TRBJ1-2	TGTGCCACCAGCACAGGGGTCGGGGAAGGCTACACCTTC	CATSTGVGEGYTF
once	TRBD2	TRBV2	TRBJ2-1	TGTGCCGGCCCCCTAGCGGCAAATTACAATGAGCAGTTCTTC	CAGPLAANYNEQFF
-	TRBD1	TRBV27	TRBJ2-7	TGTGCCAGCAGCCCAGCAGGGGGCCCCTACGAGCAGTACTTC	CASSPAGGPYEQYF
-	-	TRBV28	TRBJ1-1	TGTGCCAGCAGTTTATGCACAGCGCGACCTCTCCGCGTGATATTGAACACTGAAGCTTTCTTT	CASSLCTARPLRVILNTEAFF
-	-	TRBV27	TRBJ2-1	TGTGCCAGCAGTTCAACAGCCAACAATGAGCAGTTCTTC	CASSSTANNEQFF
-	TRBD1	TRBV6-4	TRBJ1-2	TGTGCCAGCAGTGGTGACAGGGGCCTAGTTAACTATGGCTACACCTTC	CASSGDRGLVNYGYTF
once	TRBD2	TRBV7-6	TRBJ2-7	TGTGCCAGCAGCTTAGGGACTAGCGGGTTTCCCGAGCAGTACTTC	CASSLGTSGFPEQYF
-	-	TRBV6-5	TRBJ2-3	TGTGCCAGCTGCAAGTTACGACTTAGCACAGATACGCAGTATTTT	CASCKLRLSTDTQYF
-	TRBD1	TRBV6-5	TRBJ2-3	TGTGCCAGCAGCTGGGACAGGATAGGAGATACGCAGTATTTT	CASSWDRIGDTQYF
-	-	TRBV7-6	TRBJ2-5	TGTGCCAGCAGCCAGGGGATCGTAGAGACCCAGTACTTC	CASSQGIVETQYF
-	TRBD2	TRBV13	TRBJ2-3	TGTGCCACCAAGAGAATAGCGGGAGGTTGGAACACAGATACGCAGTATTTT	CATKRIAGGWNTDTQYF